Reported below is one T cell receptor (beta chain). Antigen unknown. The data are from a study of cytomegalovirus exposure and HLA in healthy donors. Overall study results and limits: A missense DCLRE1C variant was associated with V- and J-gene trimming of TCR beta chains in a later analysis, and an independent cohort replicated the association.

Every donor was a healthy person donating bone marrow. Germline V gene sequence: CDR1 MNHEY, CDR2 SVGAGI. The CDR3 consists of 14 residues. J was trimmed by 4 bases and V by 5 bases; bases with no gene match: 7. Researchers ran the PCR with 60 Vbeta and 13 Jbeta primers. Clones were sequenced by immunoSEQ multiplex PCR, and TCRdb holds only the in-frame ones, with some missing. The repertoire holds some 170,000 clones, with 75% as singletons. Sequenced input: PBMCs. This rearrangement joins TRBV6-5 to TRBJ1-2; 7 positions agree with TRBD1. The TCR sequence derives from a woman aged 45-65 years in good health and CMV-seropositive. The CDR3 loop reads CASSEGTGAYGYTF. The DNA for the CDR3 is TGTGCCAGCAGTGAGGGCACAGGGGCCTATGGCTACACCTTC.